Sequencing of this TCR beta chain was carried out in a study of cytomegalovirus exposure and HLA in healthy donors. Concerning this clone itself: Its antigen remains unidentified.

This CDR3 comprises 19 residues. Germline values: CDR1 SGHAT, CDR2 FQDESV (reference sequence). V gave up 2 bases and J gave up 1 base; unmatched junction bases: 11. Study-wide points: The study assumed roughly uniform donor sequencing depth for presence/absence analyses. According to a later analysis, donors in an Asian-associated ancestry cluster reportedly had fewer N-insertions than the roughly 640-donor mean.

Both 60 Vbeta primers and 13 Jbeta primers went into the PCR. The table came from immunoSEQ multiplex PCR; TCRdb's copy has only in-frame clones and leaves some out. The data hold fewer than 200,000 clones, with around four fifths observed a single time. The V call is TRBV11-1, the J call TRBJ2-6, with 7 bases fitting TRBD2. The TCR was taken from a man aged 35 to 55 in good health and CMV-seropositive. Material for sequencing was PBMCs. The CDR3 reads CASSLSVASGASGANVLTF. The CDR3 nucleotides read TGTGCCAGCAGCTTATCGGTGGCTAGCGGAGCGTCTGGGGCCAACGTCCTGACTTTC.